The rows below give T cell receptor beta chains drawn from one sample of a study of CD8 T cells in ankylosing spondylitis. MiXCR, applied by TCRdb to the 5' RACE reads, yields one record per CDR3 protein. The table shows about 360,000 distinct CDR3 sequences, with about 20% occurring only once. Input material: blood, either unsorted or a sorted T cell fraction (not recorded which). The receptors here all came from a male donor with ankylosing spondylitis or in good health (not recorded which). Each CDR3 is given with its conserved first and last residue. A D gene is named only where the DNA matches it firmly. Clone size appears in some rows only: once, few, many, or a class for an expanded clone.

TRBJ2-7	-	few	TRBV19	TGTGCCAGTAGCGGGGACAACTACGAGCAGTACTTC	CASSGDNYEQYF
TRBJ2-5	-	-	TRBV4-1	TGCGCCAGCAGCCAAGAAGGCGGGGTCGAGACCCAGTACTTC	CASSQEGGVETQYF
TRBJ2-2	-	-	TRBV25-1	TGTGCCAGCAGTGATTGGGTGGAACAAGGAACCGGGGAGCTGTTTTTT	CASSDWVEQGTGELFF
TRBJ1-1	TRBD1	-	TRBV5-1	TGCGCCAGCAGCTTGGGACAGGGTCCCACTGAAGCTTTCTTT	CASSLGQGPTEAFF
TRBJ2-7	-	-	TRBV20-1	TGCAGTGCTAGGGACGTTAAGGGAGTCTACGAGCAGTACTTC	CSARDVKGVYEQYF
TRBJ2-1	TRBD1	few	TRBV5-6	TGTGCCAGCAGCCCCACCGGACAGGGATACAATGAGCAGTTCTTC	CASSPTGQGYNEQFF
TRBJ2-5	TRBD2	-	TRBV7-9	TGTGCCAGCAGCCCCAGACTAGCGGGGGAAGAGACCCAGTACTTC	CASSPRLAGEETQYF
TRBJ2-5	TRBD2	-	TRBV3-1	TGTGCCAGCAGCCAAGAGCTAGCGGGGGGTTGGGAGACCCAGTACTTC	CASSQELAGGWETQYF
TRBJ2-1	TRBD2	few	TRBV9	TGTGCCAGCAGCCCCACGGGGAGGGACAATGAGCAGTTCTTC	CASSPTGRDNEQFF
TRBJ2-3	-	-	TRBV4-1	TGCGCCAGCAGCCAAGTTGTGTCCACAGATACGCAGTATTTT	CASSQVVSTDTQYF
TRBJ2-7	-	few	TRBV2	TGTGCCAGCAGGACTAACTACGAGCAGTACTTC	CASRTNYEQYF
TRBJ2-3	-	few	TRBV15	TGTGCCACCAGCAGAGATCTCGTAAGTCTAGGAGCAGGACCCTCGGCAGATACGCAGTATTTT	CATSRDLVSLGAGPSADTQYF
TRBJ2-3	-	few	TRBV28	TGTGCCAGCAGCCCAAGGCCTGCTAGCACAGATACGCAGTATTTT	CASSPRPASTDTQYF
TRBJ2-7	TRBD2	few	TRBV11-1	TGTGCCAGCAGCTTAGTATCGGTAGCGGGGGTGGCTACCTACGAGCAGTACTTC	CASSLVSVAGVATYEQYF
TRBJ1-4	-	-	TRBV12-3/TRBV12-4	TGTGCCAGCAGAATGGGGGCAACTAATGAAAAACTGTTTTTT	CASRMGATNEKLFF
TRBJ2-3	-	-	TRBV12-3/TRBV12-4	TGTGCCAGCAGTTTTGGCGGACCATTAGATACGCAGTATTTT	CASSFGGPLDTQYF
TRBJ1-1	-	few	TRBV12-3/TRBV12-4	TGTGCCAGCACCCCCCGAGAGGGAGGTGAAGCTTTCTTT	CASTPREGGEAFF
TRBJ2-2	-	-	TRBV7-9	TGTGCCAGCAGCCCAAGGGTTTCCGGGGAGCTGTTTTTT	CASSPRVSGELFF
TRBJ2-1	-	-	TRBV5-1	TGCGCCAGCAGCTTAGAAGGGCGCCCCCCCTACAATGAGCAGTTCTTC	CASSLEGRPPYNEQFF
TRBJ2-5	-	-	TRBV21-1	TGTGCCAGCAGCAAAGTGATTAGCGAGGAACTTATCGAGACCCAGTACTTC	CASSKVISEELIETQYF
TRBJ2-3	TRBD2	-	TRBV7-8	TGTGCCAGCAGCTCCCGGGTGGGGGGGAGCACAGATACGCAGTATTTT	CASSSRVGGSTDTQYF
TRBJ2-5	-	-	TRBV20-1	TGCAGTGCCCCAGGGTACCAAGAGACCCAGTACTTC	CSAPGYQETQYF
TRBJ2-7	TRBD2	-	TRBV5-1	TGCGCCAGCAGCTTATTTGCGGGGGGACCCTACGAGCAGTACTTC	CASSLFAGGPYEQYF
TRBJ2-3	-	few	TRBV3-1	TGTGCCAGCAGCCAAGAAGCCAGTTCTCTCACAGATACGCAGTATTTT	CASSQEASSLTDTQYF
TRBJ2-1	-	-	TRBV2	TGTGCCAGCAGTGACTGGTCTTCCAATGAGCAGTTCTTC	CASSDWSSNEQFF
TRBJ2-7	-	-	TRBV4-1	TGCGCCAGCAGCCAAGAGGGCAGGTACTACGAGCAGTACTTC	CASSQEGRYYEQYF
TRBJ2-1	TRBD2	few	TRBV6-1	TGTGCCAGCAGTGGGGCTAGCGGGGTCTATGAGCAGTTCTTC	CASSGASGVYEQFF
TRBJ2-7	TRBD1	-	TRBV9	TGTGCCAGCAGCGAGGGGGACAGTTTAACCTACGAGCAGTACTTC	CASSEGDSLTYEQYF
TRBJ2-3	-	-	TRBV4-1	TGCGCCAGCAGCCAAGACAGCCACACAGATACGCAGTATTTT	CASSQDSHTDTQYF
TRBJ2-1	TRBD2	few	TRBV27	TGTGCCAGCAGTTTACGGCTAGCGGGGTTTGAGCAGTTCTTC	CASSLRLAGFEQFF
TRBJ2-1	-	-	TRBV7-9	TGTGCCAGCAGCTTAGGAGGGGACGACAATGAGCAGTTCTTC	CASSLGGDDNEQFF
TRBJ2-5	-	-	TRBV20-1	TGCAGTGCTAGGGGCCCCTACTCGATGCGGTCCGAGACCCAGTACTTC	CSARGPYSMRSETQYF
TRBJ2-1	TRBD1	-	TRBV7-6	TGTGCCAGCAGCTTATATGTAAAGAGGGGGACAGACTACAATGAGCAGTTCTTC	CASSLYVKRGTDYNEQFF
TRBJ2-1	TRBD1	-	TRBV20-1	TGCAGTGCAAAACCCCCCGGGACAGGGGGCTATTATGAGCAGTTCTTC	CSAKPPGTGGYYEQFF
TRBJ2-7	TRBD1	few	TRBV5-1	TGCGCCAGCAGCTCGAGGGGACAGATGGGCTCCTACGAGCAGTACTTC	CASSSRGQMGSYEQYF
TRBJ2-5	-	-	TRBV5-4	TGTGCCAGCAGCTTGGATTTGGCGGATCAAGAGACCCAGTACTTC	CASSLDLADQETQYF
TRBJ2-1	-	few	TRBV7-9	TGTGCCAGCAGCCCCGTGGCAAACAATGAGCAGTTCTTC	CASSPVANNEQFF
TRBJ2-7	-	-	TRBV12-5	TGTGCTAGAAGCGAGCAGTACTTC	CARSEQYF
TRBJ2-5	TRBD2	few	TRBV28	TGTGCCAGCAGTTTATTCTCTTCTAGCGGGGGTCAAGGGGAGACCCAGTACTTC	CASSLFSSSGGQGETQYF
TRBJ2-2	-	-	TRBV13	TGTGCCAGCAGCATCTATAACACCGGGGAGCTGTTTTTT	CASSIYNTGELFF
TRBJ2-2	TRBD1	once	TRBV11-2	TGTGCCAGCAGTGGTGACAGGGGGGCGAACACCGGGGAGCTGTTTTTT	CASSGDRGANTGELFF
TRBJ2-3	TRBD2	once	TRBV12-3/TRBV12-4	TGTGCCAGCAGTCGTGGGAGTAGCGGGGGGTGGGATACGCAGTATTTT	CASSRGSSGGWDTQYF
TRBJ2-4	-	few	TRBV6-1	TGTGCCAGCAGTCCCCGACCTTTAGCCAAAAACATTCAGTACTTC	CASSPRPLAKNIQYF
TRBJ2-1	-	few	TRBV4-1	TGCGCCAGCAGCCAAGGACCGAAGACGGGTGTTAATGAGCAGTTCTTC	CASSQGPKTGVNEQFF
TRBJ2-7	TRBD2	few	TRBV27	TGTGCCAGCGGGGGGGGGGCCTACGAGCAGTACTTC	CASGGGAYEQYF
TRBJ2-1	-	-	TRBV6-5	TGTGCCAGCAGTTACTCGCGAGGGCTTGAGCAGTTCTTC	CASSYSRGLEQFF
TRBJ2-2	-	-	TRBV9	TGTGCCAGCAGCGTAGCTACCCAGGGCTACACCGGGGAGCTGTTTTTT	CASSVATQGYTGELFF